This T cell receptor (beta chain) was sequenced during a study of CD8 T cells in ankylosing spondylitis. The study's findings and limits: Peripheral blood held disease-linked clones only at relatively low frequency, and these were CD8+. There were earlier reports of some motif variants in reactive arthritis synovial fluid and blood.

Germline lookup yields CDR1 SGHVS and CDR2 FNYEAQ. V dropped 5 bases and J dropped 4; count of bases not matched to a gene: 8. The CDR3 spans 15 residues. Comments on this clonotype: Its antigen is not identified.

A quantitative 5'-RACE method, one with molecular barcodes, was used to make TCR beta libraries. TCRdb processed the 5' RACE reads anew with MiXCR; each CDR3 protein has one entry. This table has fewer than 400,000 distinct CDR3 sequences, 14% to 15% appearing once. The sequence derives from a male donor with ankylosing spondylitis or in good health (not recorded which). The source material was blood, either unsorted or a sorted T cell fraction (not recorded which). V is TRBV7-6 and J is TRBJ2-5, with 9 bases aligning to TRBD1. The CDR3 DNA reads as TGTGCCAGCAGCCTGGGACAGGGAATCCGAGAGACCCAGTACTTC. Translated: CASSLGQGIRETQYF. The full variable domain, in which reference TRBV7-6 and TRBJ2-5 provide the parts outside the CDR3, is GAGVSQSPRYKVTKRGQDVALRCDPISGHVSLYWYRQALGQGPEFLTYFNYEAQQDKSGLPNDRFSAERPEGSISTLTIQRTEQRDSAMYRCASSLGQGIRETQYFGPGTRLLVL.